A single sample is the source of the 2 T cell receptor beta chains below, sequenced in a study of OX40 agonist ivuxolimab in advanced cancers. Receptors were amplified or captured by the immunoSEQ multiplex PCR assay. Drawn from immuneACCESS, this table holds only the in-frame rearrangements with V and J called that TCRdb kept. Clones are partly lost; checked studies trace under half to an unresolved V gene and leave the rest unexplained. The sample data list about 67,000 clones, and about 85% of these were observed just once. The top ten clones comprise around 2% of the sample. This specimen was CD4+ or CD8+ T cells sorted from blood, taken in a trial of the OX40 agonist ivuxolimab. The receptors were gathered from an adult with an advanced solid tumor such as melanoma, head and neck, liver or kidney cancer.

The V and J genes are TRBV7-2 and TRBJ2-2, with D unresolved. The CDR3 runs 16 residues. Germline CDR1 is SGHTA and CDR2 is FQGNSA. Trimming left V 0 bases short and J 0 bases short, with 8 bases between. The CDR3 sequence: CASSLAQFANTGELFF. DNA of the CDR3: TGTGCCAGCAGCTTAGCCCAGTTCGCGAACACCGGGGAGCTGTTTTTT.

This chain links TRBV30 with TRBJ2-3, with a weak D call TRBD1 (6 bases). This CDR3 has 14 residues. V was clipped by 2 bases and J by 4 bases, with 13 bases between them. Looked up from germline, CDR1 is GTSNPN and CDR2 is SVGIG (reference sequence). The DNA of the CDR3 is TGTGCCTGGAGTAGGACAGAAGGTCCAGATACGCAGTATTTT. Translation: CAWSRTEGPDTQYF. The full variable domain, in which reference TRBV30 and TRBJ2-3 provide the parts outside the CDR3, is SQTIHQWPATLVQPVGSPLSLECTVEGTSNPNLYWYRQAAGRGLQLLFYSVGIGQISSEVPQNLSASRPQDRQFILSSKKLLLSDSGFYLCAWSRTEGPDTQYFGPGTRLTVL.